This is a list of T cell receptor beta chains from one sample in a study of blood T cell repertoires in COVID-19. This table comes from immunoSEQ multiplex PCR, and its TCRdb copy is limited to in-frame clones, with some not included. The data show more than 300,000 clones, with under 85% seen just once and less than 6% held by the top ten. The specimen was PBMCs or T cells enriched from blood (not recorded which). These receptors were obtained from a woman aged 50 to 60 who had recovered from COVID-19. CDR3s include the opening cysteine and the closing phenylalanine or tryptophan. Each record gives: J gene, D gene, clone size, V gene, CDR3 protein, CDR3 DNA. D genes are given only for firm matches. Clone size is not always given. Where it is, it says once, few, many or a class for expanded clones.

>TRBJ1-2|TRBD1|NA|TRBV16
CASSPRQGGGYTF
TGTGCCAGCAGCCCCCGACAGGGCGGCGGCTACACCTTC
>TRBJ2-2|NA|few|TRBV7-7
CASSLAQFGELFF
TGTGCCAGCAGCTTAGCTCAGTTCGGGGAGCTGTTTTTT
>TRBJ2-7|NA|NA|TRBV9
CASSVEGVAYEQYF
TGTGCCAGCAGCGTAGAGGGGGTCGCCTACGAGCAGTACTTC
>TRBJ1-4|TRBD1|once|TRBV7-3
CASSARQGTHPRGNEKLFF
TGTGCCAGCAGCGCCCGACAGGGGACACACCCTCGAGGTAATGAAAAACTGTTTTTT
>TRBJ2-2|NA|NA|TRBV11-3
CASSLGQFAEELFF
TGTGCCAGCAGCTTAGGACAGTTCGCCGAGGAGCTGTTTTTT
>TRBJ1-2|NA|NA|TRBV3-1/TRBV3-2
CASSPGHRDGYTF
TGTGCCAGCAGCCCCGGTCACAGGGATGGCTACACCTTC
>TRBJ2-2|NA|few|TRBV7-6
CASSLGTGSGELFF
TGTGCCAGCAGCTTAGGTACAGGGTCCGGGGAGCTGTTTTTT
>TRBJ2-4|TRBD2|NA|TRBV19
CASSIGTSGGLAKIQYF
TGTGCCAGTAGTATTGGGACTAGCGGGGGGCTAGCTAAAATTCAGTACTTC
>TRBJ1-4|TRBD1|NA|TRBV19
CASSYRSGGNEKLFF
TGTGCCAGTAGTTACCGGTCAGGGGGGAATGAAAAACTGTTTTTT
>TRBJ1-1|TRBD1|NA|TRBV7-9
CASSLAGKGAATEAFF
TGTGCCAGCAGCTTAGCGGGTAAGGGGGCGGCAACTGAAGCTTTCTTT
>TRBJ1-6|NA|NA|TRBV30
CAWTYNSPLHF
TGTGCCTGGACGTATAATTCACCCCTCCACTTT
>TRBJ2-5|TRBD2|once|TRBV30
CAWSVGLPGRAGETQYF
TGTGCCTGGAGTGTCGGGTTGCCCGGGAGGGCCGGGGAGACCCAGTACTTC
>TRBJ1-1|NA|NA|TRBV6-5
CASSRGRDNTEAFF
TGTGCCAGCAGTCGGGGAAGGGATAACACTGAAGCTTTCTTT
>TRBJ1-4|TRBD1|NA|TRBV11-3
CASSLLTQGAKLFF
TGTGCCAGCAGCTTACTGACACAGGGGGCCAAACTGTTTTTT
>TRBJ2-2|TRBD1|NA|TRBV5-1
CASAGQGGSRSTGELFF
TGCGCCAGCGCGGGACAGGGGGGAAGTCGTAGCACCGGGGAGCTGTTTTTT
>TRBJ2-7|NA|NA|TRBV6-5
CASSPNTGKLEQYF
TGTGCCAGCAGCCCGAACACAGGGAAATTAGAGCAGTACTTC
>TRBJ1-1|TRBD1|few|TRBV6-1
CASSELTGVGTEAFF
TGTGCCAGCAGTGAATTAACAGGGGTGGGAACTGAAGCTTTCTTT
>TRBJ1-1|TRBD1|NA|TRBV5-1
CASSGGQGIYHTEAFF
TGCGCCAGCAGCGGTGGACAGGGCATTTATCACACTGAAGCTTTCTTT
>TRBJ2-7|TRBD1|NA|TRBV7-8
CASSLVDRGLPYEQYF
TGTGCCAGCAGCTTAGTCGATAGGGGGCTGCCCTACGAGCAGTACTTC
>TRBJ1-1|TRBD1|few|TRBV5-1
CASSSRGQGWVNTEAFF
TGCGCCAGCAGCTCCCGGGGACAGGGGTGGGTGAACACTGAAGCTTTCTTT
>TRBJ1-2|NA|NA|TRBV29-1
CSVVGTNYGYTF
TGCAGCGTTGTTGGGACAAACTATGGCTACACCTTC
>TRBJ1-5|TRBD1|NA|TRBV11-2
CASSFGTGDQPQHF
TGTGCCAGCAGTTTTGGGACAGGTGATCAGCCCCAGCATTTT
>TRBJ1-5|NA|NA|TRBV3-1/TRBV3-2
CASSPDPTSQPQHF
TGTGCCAGCAGCCCCGATCCTACTAGTCAGCCCCAGCATTTT
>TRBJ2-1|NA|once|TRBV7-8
CASSLTVTDNEQFF
TGTGCCAGCAGCTTAACCGTGACAGATAATGAGCAGTTCTTC
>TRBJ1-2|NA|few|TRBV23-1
CASSQSKETYGYTF
TGCGCCAGCAGTCAATCTAAGGAGACGTATGGCTACACCTTC
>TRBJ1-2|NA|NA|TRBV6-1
CASSDRVNYGYTF
TGTGCCAGCAGTGACAGGGTGAACTATGGCTACACCTTC
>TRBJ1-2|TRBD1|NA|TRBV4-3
CASSQDQATGGFYGYTF
TGCGCCAGCAGCCAAGATCAGGCGACAGGGGGTTTCTATGGCTACACCTTC
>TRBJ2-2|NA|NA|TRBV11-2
CASSPPRTPNTGELFF
TGTGCCAGCAGCCCTCCTCGCACACCCAACACCGGGGAGCTGTTTTTT
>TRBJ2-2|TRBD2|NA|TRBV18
CASSPPRLAGAGELFF
TGTGCCAGCTCACCACCGAGACTAGCGGGGGCCGGGGAGCTGTTTTTT
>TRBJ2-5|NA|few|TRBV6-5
CASSYSQGQQETQYF
TGTGCCAGCAGTTACTCGCAGGGCCAACAAGAGACCCAGTACTTC
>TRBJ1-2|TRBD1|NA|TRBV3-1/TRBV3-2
CASSQVHRGHGYTF
TGTGCCAGCAGCCAAGTACACAGGGGGCATGGCTACACCTTC
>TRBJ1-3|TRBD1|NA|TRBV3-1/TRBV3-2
CASSQRTGGRATIYF
TGTGCCAGCAGCCAACGGACAGGGGGGAGAGCCACCATATATTTT
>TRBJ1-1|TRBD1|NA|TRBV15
CATSRDFRLGQGNTEAFF
TGTGCCACCAGCAGAGATTTCCGGCTCGGACAGGGGAACACTGAAGCTTTCTTT
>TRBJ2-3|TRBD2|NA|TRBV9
CASSARGDGFSLADTQYF
TGTGCCAGCAGCGCGCGGGGGGACGGGTTTTCTCTCGCAGATACGCAGTATTTT
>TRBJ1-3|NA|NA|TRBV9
CASSVATPGSGNTIYF
TGTGCCAGCAGCGTAGCTACACCAGGGTCTGGAAACACCATATATTTT
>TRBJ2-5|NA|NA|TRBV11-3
CASSTGNQETQYF
TGTGCCAGCAGTACAGGGAACCAAGAGACCCAGTACTTC
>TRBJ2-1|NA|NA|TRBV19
CASSTPGNLNEQFF
TGTGCCAGTAGTACTCCGGGGAATCTCAATGAGCAGTTCTTC
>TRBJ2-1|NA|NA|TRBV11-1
CASSSRTTRPGNEQFF
TGTGCCAGCAGCTCACGAACCACTAGACCGGGCAATGAGCAGTTCTTC
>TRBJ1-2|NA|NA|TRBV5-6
CASSPREQGGYGYTF
TGTGCCAGCAGCCCTCGAGAACAGGGCGGCTATGGCTACACCTTC
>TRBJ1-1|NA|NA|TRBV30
CAWSARGWGEAFF
TGTGCCTGGAGTGCCAGGGGATGGGGTGAAGCTTTCTTT
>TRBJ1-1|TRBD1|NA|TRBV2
CAIHRGNTEAFF
TGTGCCATCCACAGGGGGAACACTGAAGCTTTCTTT
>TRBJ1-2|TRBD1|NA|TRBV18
CASSPTGDGYTF
TGTGCCAGCTCACCAACAGGGGACGGCTACACCTTC